This is a list of T cell receptor beta chains from one sample in a study of blood T cell repertoires in COVID-19. The assay was immunoSEQ multiplex PCR, and TCRdb's table has in-frame clones only and misses some. This sample has over 150,000 clones, with approximately 80% found just once. The sample consisted of peripheral blood. The origin of the receptors is a woman aged 80 or over with active or convalescent COVID-19. Both conserved end residues are part of each CDR3. The order of the fields is D gene, J gene, V gene, CDR3 length, clone size, CDR3 DNA, CDR3 protein. The D gene is left open where the match is weak. Clone size is shown for a subset of rows, as once, few, many or a class of expanded clone.

d_call: -; j_call: TRBJ1-1; v_call: TRBV20-1; cdr3_length: 11; clone_size: -; cdr3_nt: TGCAGTGCCCCAGGGTACGCTGAAGCTTTCTTT; cdr3_aa: CSAPGYAEAFF
d_call: TRBD1; j_call: TRBJ1-1; v_call: TRBV28; cdr3_length: 15; clone_size: -; cdr3_nt: TGTGCCAGCAGTTCCGGGACAGGTATGAACACTGAAGCTTTCTTT; cdr3_aa: CASSSGTGMNTEAFF
d_call: -; j_call: TRBJ2-5; v_call: TRBV21-1; cdr3_length: 11; clone_size: -; cdr3_nt: TGTGCCAGCAGCCCACAAGAGACCCAGTACTTC; cdr3_aa: CASSPQETQYF
d_call: TRBD1; j_call: TRBJ1-4; v_call: TRBV18; cdr3_length: 18; clone_size: few; cdr3_nt: TGTGCCAGCTCACTTCGGGACAGGGGGATTGCAACTAATGAAAAACTGTTTTTT; cdr3_aa: CASSLRDRGIATNEKLFF
d_call: TRBD1; j_call: TRBJ1-2; v_call: TRBV5-8; cdr3_length: 16; clone_size: -; cdr3_nt: TGTGCCAGCAGCGGCGCTGACAGGGGTACTAACTATGGCTACACCTTC; cdr3_aa: CASSGADRGTNYGYTF
d_call: -; j_call: TRBJ1-6; v_call: TRBV19; cdr3_length: 14; clone_size: -; cdr3_nt: TGTGCCAGCTCTAACAGGGAACTTAATTCACCCCTCCACTTT; cdr3_aa: CASSNRELNSPLHF
d_call: -; j_call: TRBJ1-3; v_call: TRBV3-1/TRBV3-2; cdr3_length: 16; clone_size: -; cdr3_nt: TGTGCCAGCAGCCGCCGGAGCGGACTCTCTGGAAACACCATATATTTT; cdr3_aa: CASSRRSGLSGNTIYF
d_call: TRBD2; j_call: TRBJ2-7; v_call: TRBV5-1; cdr3_length: 13; clone_size: -; cdr3_nt: TGCGCCAGCAGTCCTAGCGGGGGGTACGAGCAGTACTTC; cdr3_aa: CASSPSGGYEQYF
d_call: -; j_call: TRBJ1-3; v_call: TRBV6-1; cdr3_length: 16; clone_size: once; cdr3_nt: TGTGCCAGCAGTGAAGCGTTCGGGATTTCTGGAAACACCATATATTTT; cdr3_aa: CASSEAFGISGNTIYF
d_call: -; j_call: TRBJ1-2; v_call: TRBV25-1; cdr3_length: 14; clone_size: -; cdr3_nt: TGTGCCAGCAGTGAGCCAGGGAAGAACTATGGCTACACCTTC; cdr3_aa: CASSEPGKNYGYTF
d_call: TRBD1; j_call: TRBJ1-3; v_call: TRBV28; cdr3_length: 15; clone_size: -; cdr3_nt: TGTGCCAGCAGTTGGACAGGGGCTCGGGGAAACACCATATATTTT; cdr3_aa: CASSWTGARGNTIYF
d_call: -; j_call: TRBJ1-5; v_call: TRBV6-6; cdr3_length: 13; clone_size: -; cdr3_nt: TGTGCCAGCTCCGGCAGACTCAATCAGCCCCAGCATTTT; cdr3_aa: CASSGRLNQPQHF
d_call: TRBD1; j_call: TRBJ1-6; v_call: TRBV4-3; cdr3_length: 19; clone_size: once; cdr3_nt: TGCGCCAGCAGGCCCGGGACAGAGAGGGGCGGCTCCTATAATTCACCCCTCCACTTT; cdr3_aa: CASRPGTERGGSYNSPLHF
d_call: -; j_call: TRBJ1-5; v_call: TRBV27; cdr3_length: 15; clone_size: -; cdr3_nt: TGTGCCAGCAGTTACAAGAGGGGGTACAATCAGCCCCAGCATTTT; cdr3_aa: CASSYKRGYNQPQHF
d_call: TRBD1; j_call: TRBJ1-2; v_call: TRBV19; cdr3_length: 15; clone_size: -; cdr3_nt: TGTGCCAGTAGCCCCCCCGACAGGGGGGTAGGTGGCTACACCTTC; cdr3_aa: CASSPPDRGVGGYTF
d_call: TRBD1; j_call: TRBJ1-1; v_call: TRBV10-2; cdr3_length: 15; clone_size: -; cdr3_nt: TGCGCCAGCAGTGAGGGGACAGGGGGCGGCACTGAAGCTTTCTTT; cdr3_aa: CASSEGTGGGTEAFF
d_call: -; j_call: TRBJ2-7; v_call: TRBV10-3; cdr3_length: 14; clone_size: -; cdr3_nt: TGTGCCATCAGTGACCCCGGGAAAAGCAACGAGCAGTACTTC; cdr3_aa: CAISDPGKSNEQYF
d_call: TRBD2; j_call: TRBJ2-3; v_call: TRBV5-1; cdr3_length: 15; clone_size: once; cdr3_nt: TGCGCCAGCAGCCAGACTAGCGGTGTCACAGATACGCAGTATTTT; cdr3_aa: CASSQTSGVTDTQYF
d_call: TRBD1; j_call: TRBJ1-3; v_call: TRBV5-1; cdr3_length: 15; clone_size: -; cdr3_nt: TGCGCCAGCAGAGGACAGGGAAGCTCTGGAAACACCATATATTTT; cdr3_aa: CASRGQGSSGNTIYF
d_call: -; j_call: TRBJ2-7; v_call: TRBV18; cdr3_length: 14; clone_size: -; cdr3_nt: TGTGCCAGCTCACCAGGCGGTCGCTCCTACGAGCAGTACTTC; cdr3_aa: CASSPGGRSYEQYF
d_call: TRBD1; j_call: TRBJ2-7; v_call: TRBV4-3; cdr3_length: 15; clone_size: -; cdr3_nt: TGCGCCAGCAGCCGTGCTGGGACAGGGACCTACGAGCAGTACTTC; cdr3_aa: CASSRAGTGTYEQYF
d_call: -; j_call: TRBJ1-2; v_call: TRBV30; cdr3_length: 13; clone_size: -; cdr3_nt: TGTGCCTGGAGTAGAGGGGGGGGCTATGGCTACACCTTC; cdr3_aa: CAWSRGGGYGYTF
d_call: TRBD1; j_call: TRBJ1-6; v_call: TRBV27; cdr3_length: 15; clone_size: -; cdr3_nt: TGTGCCAGCAGCGGACGACGACAGGGAAATTCACCCCTCCACTTT; cdr3_aa: CASSGRRQGNSPLHF
d_call: -; j_call: TRBJ1-3; v_call: TRBV3-1/TRBV3-2; cdr3_length: 13; clone_size: -; cdr3_nt: TGTGCCAGCAGCCCTACTTCAGGAAACACCATATATTTT; cdr3_aa: CASSPTSGNTIYF
d_call: TRBD1; j_call: TRBJ1-1; v_call: TRBV5-1; cdr3_length: 16; clone_size: -; cdr3_nt: TGCGCCAGCAGCCCCGAGGGGGACAGGACATGGACTGAAGCTTTCTTT; cdr3_aa: CASSPEGDRTWTEAFF
d_call: TRBD2; j_call: TRBJ2-2; v_call: TRBV4-1; cdr3_length: 18; clone_size: few; cdr3_nt: TGCGCCAGCAGCCAAAGACTAGCGGGGGCCTCGAACACCGGGGAGCTGTTTTTT; cdr3_aa: CASSQRLAGASNTGELFF
d_call: -; j_call: TRBJ2-2; v_call: TRBV10-3; cdr3_length: 14; clone_size: few; cdr3_nt: TGTGCCATCAGGGCAGGGGATAGATACGGGGAGCTGTTTTTT; cdr3_aa: CAIRAGDRYGELFF
d_call: -; j_call: TRBJ2-1; v_call: TRBV4-3; cdr3_length: 18; clone_size: -; cdr3_nt: TGCGCCAGCAGCCAAGAAGGAGGGCCCCTTGCCGCCTACAATGAGCAGTTCTTC; cdr3_aa: CASSQEGGPLAAYNEQFF
d_call: -; j_call: TRBJ1-6; v_call: TRBV14; cdr3_length: 15; clone_size: -; cdr3_nt: TGTGCCAGCAGCCCGCGGACAGCCTATAATTCACCCCTCCACTTT; cdr3_aa: CASSPRTAYNSPLHF
d_call: -; j_call: TRBJ2-1; v_call: TRBV29-1; cdr3_length: 15; clone_size: once; cdr3_nt: TGCAGCGCCCCCGAGGTGCCAGGGCCCTACAATGAGCAGTTCTTC; cdr3_aa: CSAPEVPGPYNEQFF
d_call: -; j_call: TRBJ2-2; v_call: TRBV19; cdr3_length: 15; clone_size: -; cdr3_nt: TGTGCCAGTAGTAATCCGGTTGTTTCGACCGGGGAGCTGTTTTTT; cdr3_aa: CASSNPVVSTGELFF
d_call: TRBD1; j_call: TRBJ2-3; v_call: TRBV6-5; cdr3_length: 16; clone_size: -; cdr3_nt: TGTGCCAGCAGTTACCCGGGACAGGGTAGGACAGATACGCAGTATTTT; cdr3_aa: CASSYPGQGRTDTQYF
d_call: -; j_call: TRBJ1-1; v_call: TRBV6-5; cdr3_length: 14; clone_size: -; cdr3_nt: TGTGCCAGCGAAAGAAGGGGGTTAGTTACTGAAGCTTTCTTT; cdr3_aa: CASERRGLVTEAFF
d_call: TRBD2; j_call: TRBJ2-1; v_call: TRBV14; cdr3_length: 15; clone_size: -; cdr3_nt: TGTGCCAGCAGCCAAGTCCGGGGGGGCTACAATGAGCAGTTCTTC; cdr3_aa: CASSQVRGGYNEQFF
d_call: -; j_call: TRBJ2-5; v_call: TRBV7-6; cdr3_length: 13; clone_size: -; cdr3_nt: TGTGCCAGCAGCCCCGCGAACCAAGAGACCCAGTACTTC; cdr3_aa: CASSPANQETQYF
d_call: -; j_call: TRBJ1-5; v_call: TRBV21-1; cdr3_length: 15; clone_size: -; cdr3_nt: TGTGCCGGTCTGCTGGGGCGGTATAGCAATCAGCCCCAGCATTTT; cdr3_aa: CAGLLGRYSNQPQHF
d_call: TRBD1; j_call: TRBJ2-1; v_call: TRBV7-2; cdr3_length: 15; clone_size: once; cdr3_nt: TGTGCCAGTCGACAGGGGTGGGGCTCCTACAATGAGCAGTTCTTC; cdr3_aa: CASRQGWGSYNEQFF
d_call: TRBD2; j_call: TRBJ2-5; v_call: TRBV3-1/TRBV3-2; cdr3_length: 15; clone_size: -; cdr3_nt: TGTGCCAGCAGCCAGCCGGGACTAGGCCCGGAGACCCAGTACTTC; cdr3_aa: CASSQPGLGPETQYF
d_call: -; j_call: TRBJ1-2; v_call: TRBV6-2/TRBV6-3; cdr3_length: 17; clone_size: -; cdr3_nt: TGTGCCAGCAGTTACGGCGGGGGGGCTTTGAATTTGTATGGCTACACCTTC; cdr3_aa: CASSYGGGALNLYGYTF
d_call: TRBD1; j_call: TRBJ1-6; v_call: TRBV27; cdr3_length: 16; clone_size: -; cdr3_nt: TGTGCCAGCAGTTCTCTCGGGACAGCCCTTAATTCACCCCTCCACTTT; cdr3_aa: CASSSLGTALNSPLHF
d_call: TRBD2; j_call: TRBJ2-7; v_call: TRBV6-5; cdr3_length: 15; clone_size: -; cdr3_nt: TGTGCCAGCAGAACTAGCGGGGGCGAAGCCTACGAGCAGTACTTC; cdr3_aa: CASRTSGGEAYEQYF
d_call: TRBD1; j_call: TRBJ1-4; v_call: TRBV27; cdr3_length: 16; clone_size: -; cdr3_nt: TGTGCCAGCAGTTTAGGCAGGGGGCGAACTAATGAAAAACTGTTTTTT; cdr3_aa: CASSLGRGRTNEKLFF
d_call: -; j_call: TRBJ2-5; v_call: TRBV7-9; cdr3_length: 12; clone_size: -; cdr3_nt: TGTGCCAGCAGCTTAGGGAGAGAGACCCAGTACTTC; cdr3_aa: CASSLGRETQYF
d_call: TRBD1; j_call: TRBJ1-2; v_call: TRBV19; cdr3_length: 15; clone_size: few; cdr3_nt: TGTGCCAGTAGTTTTACCGGGACAGTGGTCTATGGCTACACCTTC; cdr3_aa: CASSFTGTVVYGYTF
d_call: TRBD1; j_call: TRBJ1-2; v_call: TRBV19; cdr3_length: 15; clone_size: -; cdr3_nt: TGTGCCACCCGGGACAGGGGGAAAACTAACTATGGCTACACCTTC; cdr3_aa: CATRDRGKTNYGYTF
d_call: -; j_call: TRBJ2-7; v_call: TRBV6-5; cdr3_length: 13; clone_size: -; cdr3_nt: TGTGCCAGCAGCGCCCCGGGCGGGTACGAGCAGTACTTC; cdr3_aa: CASSAPGGYEQYF
d_call: -; j_call: TRBJ2-1; v_call: TRBV7-2; cdr3_length: 14; clone_size: -; cdr3_nt: TGTGCCAGCAGCCCACCTAGCTCCTACAATGAGCAGTTCTTC; cdr3_aa: CASSPPSSYNEQFF
d_call: -; j_call: TRBJ1-1; v_call: TRBV25-1; cdr3_length: 14; clone_size: -; cdr3_nt: TGTGCCAGCAGTGTAACAGGGACGGGCACTGAAGCTTTCTTT; cdr3_aa: CASSVTGTGTEAFF
d_call: -; j_call: TRBJ2-2; v_call: TRBV5-1; cdr3_length: 15; clone_size: -; cdr3_nt: TGCGCCAGCAGTATAAGTGACAGGAACACCGGGGAGCTGTTTTTT; cdr3_aa: CASSISDRNTGELFF
d_call: TRBD1; j_call: TRBJ1-5; v_call: TRBV28; cdr3_length: 12; clone_size: -; cdr3_nt: TGTGCCAGCGGGACAGGGATTCAGCCCCAGCATTTT; cdr3_aa: CASGTGIQPQHF
d_call: TRBD1; j_call: TRBJ1-1; v_call: TRBV7-2; cdr3_length: 17; clone_size: few; cdr3_nt: TGTGCCAGCAGCTTAGGTAGGACAGGGGGCCGCGGCACTGAAGCTTTCTTT; cdr3_aa: CASSLGRTGGRGTEAFF
d_call: TRBD1; j_call: TRBJ2-7; v_call: TRBV7-2; cdr3_length: 15; clone_size: -; cdr3_nt: TGTGCCAGCAGTTCCCGGGACAGGGGGCTGTACGAGCAGTACTTC; cdr3_aa: CASSSRDRGLYEQYF
d_call: TRBD1; j_call: TRBJ2-2; v_call: TRBV3-1/TRBV3-2; cdr3_length: 16; clone_size: -; cdr3_nt: TGTGCCAGCAGGAGGCTGGGACAGCTGAACACCGGGGAGCTGTTTTTT; cdr3_aa: CASRRLGQLNTGELFF